The clone carrying this TCR beta chain was detected ten times or more. Antigen: not known. CDR3 length equals 12 residues. Trimming took 7 bases from V and 7 from J, leaving 11 bases between them. As to time point: newly diagnosed GD, antithyroid drugs for less than 3 months. RNA isolated from PBMCs was used to make the TCR library. Roughly 9.2 milliliters of peripheral blood were drawn into EDTA tubes. These data originate in a study of regulatory T cells in long-lasting Graves disease. Study-level points and caveats: Repertoires from persistent disease leaned toward TRBV28, TRBJ1-2 and TRBJ2-5. The persistent group shared fewer than 3,500 public clonotypes, more than the approximately 880 shared by new patients.

Investigators prepared the TCR beta libraries by applying iRepertoire HTBI primers and Arm-PCR of CDR3 regions. In the original analysis: Samples collectively showed approximately 62 TRBV and more than 11 TRBJ segments. From the multiplex PCR reads, TCRdb called clonotypes with MiXCR, one entry per CDR3 protein. V and J calls and clone size were set by TCRdb, not the authors. Of 350,000 to 400,000 distinct CDR3 sequences listed, less than 20% were seen once; the top ten hold about a fifth. The TCR was taken from a female donor with Graves disease. Specimen: peripheral blood mononuclear cells (PBMCs), collected at new diagnosis, from a patient treated with antithyroid drugs. This sequence joins TRBV12-3 or TRBV12-4 and TRBJ1-5; D possibly corresponds to TRBD1 (5 bases). The DNA for the CDR3 is TGTGCCAGCACTTCAGGGTGGCAGCCCCAGCATTTT. Protein product: CASTSGWQPQHF.